This note documents a single TCR beta chain sequence. The data were taken from a study of cytomegalovirus exposure and HLA in healthy donors. This CDR3 contains 13 residues. V lost 5 bases to trimming and J lost 5 bases; unmatched junction nucleotides: 3. CDR1 is MNHEY and CDR2 is SVGAGI in the germline V gene. The primer mix had 60 Vbeta and 13 Jbeta primers. Some clones are missing from TCRdb's copy, which holds only in-frame ones; the method was immunoSEQ multiplex PCR. The sample lists 150,000 to 200,000 clones, about four fifths occurring once. The chain links TRBV6-5 to TRBJ2-5; 9 nucleotides line up with TRBD2. The receptor comes from a man younger than 35 in good health and CMV-seronegative. The material sequenced was PBMCs. Here the CDR3 DNA reads TGTGCCAGCAGTAATAGCGGGAGTGAGACCCAGTACTTC. This encodes CASSNSGSETQYF.